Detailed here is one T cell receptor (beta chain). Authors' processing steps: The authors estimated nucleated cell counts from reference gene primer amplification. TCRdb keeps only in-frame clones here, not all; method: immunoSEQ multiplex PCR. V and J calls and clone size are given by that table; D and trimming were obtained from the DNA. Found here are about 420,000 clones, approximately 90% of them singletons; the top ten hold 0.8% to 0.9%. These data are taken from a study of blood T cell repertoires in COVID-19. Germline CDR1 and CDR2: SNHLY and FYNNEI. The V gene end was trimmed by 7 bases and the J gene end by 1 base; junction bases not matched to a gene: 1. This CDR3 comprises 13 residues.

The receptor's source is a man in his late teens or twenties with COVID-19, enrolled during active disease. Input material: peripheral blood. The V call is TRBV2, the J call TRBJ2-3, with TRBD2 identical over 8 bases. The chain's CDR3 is CASNSGGTDTQYF. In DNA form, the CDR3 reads TGTGCCAGCAATAGCGGGGGCACAGATACGCAGTATTTT.